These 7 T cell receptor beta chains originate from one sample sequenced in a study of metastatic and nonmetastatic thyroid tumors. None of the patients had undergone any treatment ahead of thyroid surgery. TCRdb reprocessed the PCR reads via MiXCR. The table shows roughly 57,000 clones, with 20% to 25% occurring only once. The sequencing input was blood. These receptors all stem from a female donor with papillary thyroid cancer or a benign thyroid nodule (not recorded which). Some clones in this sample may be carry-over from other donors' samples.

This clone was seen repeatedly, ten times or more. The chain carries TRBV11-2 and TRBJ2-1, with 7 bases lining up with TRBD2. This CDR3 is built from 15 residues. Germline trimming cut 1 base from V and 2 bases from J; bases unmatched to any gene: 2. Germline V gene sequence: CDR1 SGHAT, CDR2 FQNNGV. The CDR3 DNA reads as TGTGCCAGCAGCTTAGGTCTAGCGGCCTACAATGAGCAGTTCTTC. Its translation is CASSLGLAAYNEQFF.

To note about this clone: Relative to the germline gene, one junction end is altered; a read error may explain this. Here the CDR3 DNA reads TGTTCCAGCAGACCGGGACAGGGGACTAACGGGATACTGTACGAGCAGTACTTC. It encodes CSSRPGQGTNGILYEQYF. V usage is TRBV3-1 and J usage is TRBJ2-7, with 10 nucleotides matching TRBD1. The CDR3 has 18 residues. Germline CDR1 and CDR2: LGHDT and YNNKEL (reference sequence).

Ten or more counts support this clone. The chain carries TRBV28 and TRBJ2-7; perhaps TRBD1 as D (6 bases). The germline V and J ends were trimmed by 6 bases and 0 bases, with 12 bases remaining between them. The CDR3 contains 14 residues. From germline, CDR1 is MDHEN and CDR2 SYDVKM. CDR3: CASRTGTLSYEQYF. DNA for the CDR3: TGTGCCAGCAGAACCGGGACACTCTCCTACGAGCAGTACTTC.

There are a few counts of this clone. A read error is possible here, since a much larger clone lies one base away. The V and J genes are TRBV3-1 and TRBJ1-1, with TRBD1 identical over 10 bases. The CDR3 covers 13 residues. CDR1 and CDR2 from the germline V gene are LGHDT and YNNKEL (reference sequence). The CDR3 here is CAGSFGQGGEAFF. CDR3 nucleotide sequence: TGTGCCGGCAGCTTCGGACAGGGGGGTGAAGCTTTCTTT.

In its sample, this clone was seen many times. The CDR3 spells CASSPQDGGYNEQFF. CDR3 bases: TGTGCCAGCAGTCCCCAGGACGGTGGCTACAATGAGCAGTTCTTC. This chain connects TRBV6-1 to TRBJ2-1; D is undetermined. Trimming pared 5 bases from V and 3 bases from J, leaving 14 bases between. CDR1 and CDR2 from the germline V gene are MNHNS and SASEGT. This CDR3 contains 15 residues.

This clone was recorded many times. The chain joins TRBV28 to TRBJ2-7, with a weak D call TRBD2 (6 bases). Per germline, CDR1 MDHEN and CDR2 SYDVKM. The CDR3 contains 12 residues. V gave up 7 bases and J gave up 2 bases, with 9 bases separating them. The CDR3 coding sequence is TGTGCCAGCAACGCGGGACCCTACGAGCAGTACTTC. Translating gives CASNAGPYEQYF. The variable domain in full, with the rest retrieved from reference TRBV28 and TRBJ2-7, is DVKVTQSSRYLVKRTGEKVFLECVQDMDHENMFWYRQDPGLGLRLIYFSYDVKMKEKGDIPEGYSVSREKKERFSLILESASTNQTSMYLCASNAGPYEQYFGPGTRLTVT.

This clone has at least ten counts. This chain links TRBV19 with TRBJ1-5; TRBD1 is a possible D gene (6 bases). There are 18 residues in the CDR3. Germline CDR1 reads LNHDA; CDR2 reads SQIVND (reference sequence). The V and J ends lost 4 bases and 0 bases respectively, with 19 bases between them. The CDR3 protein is CASSTRTDGGYSNQPQHF. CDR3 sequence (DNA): TGTGCCAGTAGTACCCGGACAGATGGCGGATATAGCAATCAGCCCCAGCATTTT. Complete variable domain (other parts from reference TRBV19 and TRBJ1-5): DGGITQSPKYLFRKEGQNVTLSCEQNLNHDAMYWYRQDPGQGLRLIYYSQIVNDFQKGDIAEGYSVSREKKESFPLTVTSAQKNPTAFYLCASSTRTDGGYSNQPQHFGDGTRLSIL.